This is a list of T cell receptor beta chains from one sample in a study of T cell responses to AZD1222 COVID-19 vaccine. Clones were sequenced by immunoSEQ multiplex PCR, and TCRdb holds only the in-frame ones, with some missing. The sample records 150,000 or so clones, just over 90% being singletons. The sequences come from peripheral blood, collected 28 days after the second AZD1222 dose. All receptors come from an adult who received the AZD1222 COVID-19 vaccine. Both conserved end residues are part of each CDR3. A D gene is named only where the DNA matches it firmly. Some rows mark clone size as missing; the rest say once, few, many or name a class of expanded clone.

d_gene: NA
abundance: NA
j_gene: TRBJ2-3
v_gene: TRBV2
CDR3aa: CASSWPSNLFGTDTQYF
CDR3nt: TGTGCCAGCAGTTGGCCGAGTAACCTCTTTGGCACAGATACGCAGTATTTT

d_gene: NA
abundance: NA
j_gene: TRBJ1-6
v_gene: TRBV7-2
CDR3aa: CASSYRGQSYNSPLHF
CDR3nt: TGTGCCAGCAGCTACCGAGGACAGTCCTATAATTCACCCCTCCACTTT

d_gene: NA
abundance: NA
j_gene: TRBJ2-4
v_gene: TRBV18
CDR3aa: CASSPGYENIQYF
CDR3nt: TGTGCCAGCTCACCAGGGTACGAAAACATTCAGTACTTC

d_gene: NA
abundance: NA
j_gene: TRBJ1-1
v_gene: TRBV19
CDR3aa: CASSSRTVNTEAFF
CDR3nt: TGTGCCAGTAGTAGCCGGACGGTGAACACTGAAGCTTTCTTT

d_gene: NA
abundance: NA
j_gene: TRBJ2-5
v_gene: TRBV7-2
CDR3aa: CASSLRSSSVETQYF
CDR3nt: TGTGCCAGCAGCTTAAGGTCATCTAGCGTGGAGACCCAGTACTTC

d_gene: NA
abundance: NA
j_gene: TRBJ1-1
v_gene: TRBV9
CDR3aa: CASSVGPQGSTEAFF
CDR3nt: TGTGCCAGCAGCGTAGGCCCACAGGGAAGCACTGAAGCTTTCTTT

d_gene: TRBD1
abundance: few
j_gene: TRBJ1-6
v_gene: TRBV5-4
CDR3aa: CASRYAGTANSPLHF
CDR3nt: TGTGCCAGCAGATACGCCGGGACAGCTAATTCACCCCTCCACTTT

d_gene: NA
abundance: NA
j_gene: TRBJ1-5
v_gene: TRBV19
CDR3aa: CASSIFPGYNQPQHF
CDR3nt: TGTGCCAGTAGTATATTTCCGGGGTACAATCAGCCCCAGCATTTT

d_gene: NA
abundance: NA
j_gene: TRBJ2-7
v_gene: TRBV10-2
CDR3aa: CASGSSHEQYF
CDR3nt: TGCGCCAGCGGGAGTTCTCACGAGCAGTACTTC

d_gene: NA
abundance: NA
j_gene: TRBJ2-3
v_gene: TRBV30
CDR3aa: CAWSDARRTQYF
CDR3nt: TGTGCCTGGAGTGACGCGAGGCGTACGCAGTATTTT

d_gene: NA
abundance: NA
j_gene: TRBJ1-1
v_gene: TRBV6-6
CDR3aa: CASIPRGITEAFF
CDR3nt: TGTGCCAGCATACCCAGGGGTATAACTGAAGCTTTCTTT

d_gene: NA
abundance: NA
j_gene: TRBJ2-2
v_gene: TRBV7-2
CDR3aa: CASSLVRGGELFF
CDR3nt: TGTGCCAGCAGCTTAGTCAGGGGCGGGGAGCTGTTTTTT

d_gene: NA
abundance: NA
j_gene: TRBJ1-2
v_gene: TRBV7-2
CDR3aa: CASSFSSGAQGYTF
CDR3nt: TGTGCCAGCAGCTTCAGCTCGGGGGCTCAGGGCTACACCTTC

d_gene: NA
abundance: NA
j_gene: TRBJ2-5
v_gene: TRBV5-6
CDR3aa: CASSLSETQYF
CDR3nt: TGTGCCAGCAGCTTGAGCGAGACCCAGTACTTC

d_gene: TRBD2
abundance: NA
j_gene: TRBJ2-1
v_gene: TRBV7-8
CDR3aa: CASSPTRNGGARNEQFF
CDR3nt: TGTGCCAGCAGCCCTACCCGGAACGGGGGGGCCAGGAATGAGCAGTTCTTC

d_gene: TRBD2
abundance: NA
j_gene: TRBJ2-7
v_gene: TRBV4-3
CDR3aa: CASSQEPAGRAYEQYF
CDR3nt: TGCGCCAGCAGCCAAGAACCGGCCGGGAGGGCCTACGAGCAGTACTTC

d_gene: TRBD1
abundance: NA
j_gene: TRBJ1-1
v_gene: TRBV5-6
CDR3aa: CASSPPVSAGGDAFF
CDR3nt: TGTGCCAGCAGCCCCCCGGTCAGCGCAGGGGGGGACGCTTTCTTT

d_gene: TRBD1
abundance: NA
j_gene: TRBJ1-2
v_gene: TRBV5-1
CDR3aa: CASSFSTGLDGYTF
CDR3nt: TGCGCCAGCAGCTTCTCGACAGGGCTGGATGGCTACACCTTC

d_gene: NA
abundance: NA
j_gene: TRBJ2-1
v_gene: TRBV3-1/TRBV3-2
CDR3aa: CASSQTGRVPYNEQFF
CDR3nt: TGTGCCAGCAGCCAGACGGGCAGGGTTCCCTACAATGAGCAGTTCTTC

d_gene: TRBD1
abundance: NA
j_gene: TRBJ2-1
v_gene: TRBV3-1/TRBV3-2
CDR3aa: CASSQGLDRGPLYNEQFF
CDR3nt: TGTGCCAGCAGCCAAGGTTTGGACAGGGGGCCCCTCTACAATGAGCAGTTCTTC

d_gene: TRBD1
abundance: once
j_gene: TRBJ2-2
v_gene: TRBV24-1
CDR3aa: CATSDPTGTGTTGELFF
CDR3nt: TGTGCCACCAGTGATCCTACCGGGACAGGGACTACGGGGGAGCTGTTTTTT

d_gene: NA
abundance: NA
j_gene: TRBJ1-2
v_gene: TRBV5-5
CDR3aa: CASSTSTVNYGYTF
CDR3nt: TGTGCCAGCAGCACGAGTACAGTTAACTATGGCTACACCTTC

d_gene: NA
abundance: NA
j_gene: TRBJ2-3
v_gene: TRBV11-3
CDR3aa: CASSLEGRADTQYF
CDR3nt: TGTGCCAGCAGCTTAGAAGGACGAGCAGATACGCAGTATTTT

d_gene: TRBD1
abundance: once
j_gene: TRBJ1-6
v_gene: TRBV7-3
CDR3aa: CASSRQGAAYNSPLHF
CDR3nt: TGTGCCAGCAGTCGACAGGGGGCGGCCTATAATTCACCCCTCCACTTT

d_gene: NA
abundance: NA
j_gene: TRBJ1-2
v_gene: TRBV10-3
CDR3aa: CATSPTGSNYGYTF
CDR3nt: TGTGCCACCTCCCCTACAGGCAGCAACTATGGCTACACCTTC

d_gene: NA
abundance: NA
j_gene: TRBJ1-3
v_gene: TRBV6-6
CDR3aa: CASSYSLSGNTIYF
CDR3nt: TGTGCCAGCAGTTACAGCCTCTCTGGAAACACCATATATTTT

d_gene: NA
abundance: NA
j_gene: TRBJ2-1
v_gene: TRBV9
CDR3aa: CASSSRGGLVSYNEQFF
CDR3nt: TGTGCCAGCAGCTCTAGAGGAGGACTGGTCTCCTACAATGAGCAGTTCTTC

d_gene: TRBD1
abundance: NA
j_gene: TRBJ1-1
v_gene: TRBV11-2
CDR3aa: CASSVTGANTEAFF
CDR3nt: TGTGCCAGCAGCGTCACAGGGGCGAACACTGAAGCTTTCTTT

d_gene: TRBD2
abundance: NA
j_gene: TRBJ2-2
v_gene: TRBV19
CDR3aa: CASSGGLADPGSGELFF
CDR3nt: TGTGCCAGTAGTGGAGGACTAGCAGACCCGGGTTCCGGGGAGCTGTTTTTT

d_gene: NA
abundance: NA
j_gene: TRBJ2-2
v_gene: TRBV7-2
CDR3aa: CASSFPRGGELFF
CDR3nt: TGTGCCAGCAGCTTCCCACGGGGCGGGGAGCTGTTTTTT

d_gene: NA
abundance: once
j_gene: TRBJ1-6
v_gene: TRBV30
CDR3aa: CAWNDGADNSPLHF
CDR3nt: TGTGCCTGGAATGACGGAGCCGATAATTCACCCCTCCACTTT

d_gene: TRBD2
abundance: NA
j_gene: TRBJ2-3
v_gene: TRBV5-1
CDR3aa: CASSYRGSGRGTDTQYF
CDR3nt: TGCGCCAGCAGCTACCGGGGTAGCGGGAGGGGGACAGATACGCAGTATTTT

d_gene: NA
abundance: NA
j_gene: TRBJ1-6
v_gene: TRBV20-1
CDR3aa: CSARRDSPLHF
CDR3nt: TGCAGTGCTAGAAGGGATTCACCCCTCCACTTT

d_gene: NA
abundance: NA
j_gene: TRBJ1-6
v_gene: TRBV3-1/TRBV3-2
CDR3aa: CASSQVLGTPYNSPLHF
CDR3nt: TGTGCCAGCAGCCAAGTCCTCGGGACACCGTATAATTCACCCCTCCACTTT

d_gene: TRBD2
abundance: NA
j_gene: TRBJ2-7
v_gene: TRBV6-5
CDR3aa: CASRPAGDEQYF
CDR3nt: TGTGCCAGCAGGCCAGCGGGGGACGAGCAGTACTTC

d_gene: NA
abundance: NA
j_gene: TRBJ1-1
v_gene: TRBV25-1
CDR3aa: CASSELGQNTEAFF
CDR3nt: TGTGCCAGCAGTGAACTGGGCCAGAACACTGAAGCTTTCTTT

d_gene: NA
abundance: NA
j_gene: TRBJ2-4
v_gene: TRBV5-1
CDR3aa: CASSQTEAKNIQYF
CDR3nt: TGCGCCAGCAGCCAGACAGAAGCCAAAAACATTCAGTACTTC

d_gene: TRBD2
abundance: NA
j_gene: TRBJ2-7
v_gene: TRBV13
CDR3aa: CASSLGSRGAYEQYF
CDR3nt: TGTGCCAGCAGCTTAGGATCGCGGGGGGCCTACGAGCAGTACTTC

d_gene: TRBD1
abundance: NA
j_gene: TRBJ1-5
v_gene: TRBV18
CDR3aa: CASSPQQGRQPQHF
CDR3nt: TGTGCCAGCTCACCGCAACAGGGGAGGCAGCCCCAGCATTTT

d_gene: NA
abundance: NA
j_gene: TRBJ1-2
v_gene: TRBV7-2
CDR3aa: CASSVGRRDGYTF
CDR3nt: TGTGCCAGCAGCGTCGGGAGACGAGATGGCTACACCTTC

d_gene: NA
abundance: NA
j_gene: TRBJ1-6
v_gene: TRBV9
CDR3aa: CASSAEGSPLHF
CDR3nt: TGTGCCAGCAGCGCCGAGGGTTCACCCCTCCACTTT

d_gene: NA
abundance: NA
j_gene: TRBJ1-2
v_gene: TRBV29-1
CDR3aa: CSVVATGYGYTF
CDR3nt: TGCAGCGTTGTCGCGACAGGTTATGGCTACACCTTC

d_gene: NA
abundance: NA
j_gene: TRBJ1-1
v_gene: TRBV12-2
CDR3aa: CASRPETGNTEAFF
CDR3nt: TGTGCAAGTCGCCCCGAAACAGGGAACACTGAAGCTTTCTTT

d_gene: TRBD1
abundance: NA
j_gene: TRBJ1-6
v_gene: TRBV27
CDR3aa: CASRFWDRDNSPLHF
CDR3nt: TGTGCCAGCAGGTTTTGGGACAGGGACAATTCACCCCTCCACTTT

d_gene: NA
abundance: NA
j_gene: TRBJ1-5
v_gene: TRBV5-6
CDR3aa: CASSLTGVGNQPQHF
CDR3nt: TGTGCCAGCAGCTTGACCGGGGTGGGCAATCAGCCCCAGCATTTT

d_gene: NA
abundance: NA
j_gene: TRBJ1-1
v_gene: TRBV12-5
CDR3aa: CASGFLGGGMNTEAFF
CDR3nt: TGTGCTAGTGGTTTTTTGGGGGGTGGGATGAACACTGAAGCTTTCTTT

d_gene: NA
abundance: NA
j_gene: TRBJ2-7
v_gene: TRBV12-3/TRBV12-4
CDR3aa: CASSPGPYEQYF
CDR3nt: TGTGCCAGCAGTCCGGGTCCCTACGAGCAGTACTTC

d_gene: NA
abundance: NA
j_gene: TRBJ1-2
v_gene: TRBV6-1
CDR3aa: CASSEVNRRGYTF
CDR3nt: TGTGCCAGCAGTGAAGTTAATAGACGGGGCTACACCTTC

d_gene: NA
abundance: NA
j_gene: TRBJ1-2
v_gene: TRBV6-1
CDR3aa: CASSEGLVNVYGYTF
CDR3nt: TGTGCCAGCAGTGAAGGCTTAGTCAACGTTTATGGCTACACCTTC

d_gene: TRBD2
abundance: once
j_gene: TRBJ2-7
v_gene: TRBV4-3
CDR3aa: CASSQDRAGVSYEQYF
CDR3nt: TGCGCCAGCAGCCAAGATCGTGCGGGAGTCTCCTACGAGCAGTACTTC